These T cell receptor beta chains were read from a single sample in a study of graft-versus-host responses after intestinal transplantation. The assay was immunoSEQ multiplex PCR, and TCRdb's table has in-frame clones only and misses some. The table shows approximately 23,000 clones, with about 45% occurring only once. The sequencing here drew on alloreactive CD8+ T cells from a mixed lymphocyte reaction culture, taken before transplantation. The receptor source for this set is a human patient who was an organ donor for intestinal transplantation. Both conserved end residues are part of each CDR3. The D gene is left open where the match is weak. The size field is filled for only some rows; it gives once, few, many or a size class.

>TRBD1|TRBJ1-4|TRBV7-9|few
CASSETGTEEKLFF
TGTGCCAGCAGCGAAACAGGGACAGAGGAAAAACTGTTTTTT
>TRBD2|TRBJ2-1|TRBV27|.
CASSYGTSGTNEQFF
TGTGCCAGCAGTTACGGGACTAGCGGGACGAATGAGCAGTTCTTC
>TRBD2|TRBJ2-7|TRBV5-8|few
CASSIRPGREGVSEQYF
TGTGCCAGCAGCATACGCCCAGGGCGGGAGGGGGTGAGCGAGCAGTACTTC
>.|TRBJ1-1|TRBV4-1|.
CASSQDRGTEAFF
TGCGCCAGCAGCCAAGATAGAGGTACTGAAGCTTTCTTT
>.|TRBJ1-3|TRBV5-6|medium-sized
CASSLGGGGQNTIYF
TGTGCCAGCAGCTTGGGTGGCGGGGGCCAAAACACCATATATTTT
>TRBD2|TRBJ2-1|TRBV12-5|.
CASPAGEINEQFF
TGTGCTAGCCCAGCGGGAGAGATAAATGAGCAGTTCTTC
>TRBD2|TRBJ2-7|TRBV30|.
CAWGPGGGEQYF
TGTGCCTGGGGGCCGGGAGGGGGCGAGCAGTACTTC
>.|TRBJ1-6|TRBV27|.
CASSPGTVSSYNSPLHF
TGTGCCAGCAGTCCTGGGACGGTCAGCTCCTATAATTCACCCCTCCACTTT
>TRBD1|TRBJ2-5|TRBV6-1|.
CASSEWDRAETQYF
TGTGCCAGCAGTGAATGGGACAGGGCTGAGACCCAGTACTTC
>TRBD2|TRBJ2-1|TRBV9|.
CASSVGTSELDEQFF
TGTGCCAGCAGCGTGGGGACTAGCGAATTGGATGAGCAGTTCTTC
>TRBD2|TRBJ2-7|TRBV27|.
CASRLAGGSYEQYF
TGTGCCAGCAGGCTAGCGGGAGGTAGCTACGAGCAGTACTTC
>.|TRBJ2-7|TRBV5-6|.
CASSPWAEIYYEQYF
TGTGCCAGCAGCCCCTGGGCAGAGATATACTACGAGCAGTACTTC
>.|TRBJ1-2|TRBV7-9|.
CASSLVAANYGYTF
TGTGCCAGCAGCTTAGTGGCAGCTAACTATGGCTACACCTTC
>.|TRBJ2-3|TRBV7-2|.
CASSFSRTLSSTDTQYF
TGTGCCAGCAGCTTCTCCCGGACTTTATCTAGCACAGATACGCAGTATTTT
>.|TRBJ2-1|TRBV4-1|.
CASSHTRLRGRRQFF
TGCGCCAGCAGCCATACTAGATTACGGGGAAGAAGGCAGTTCTTC
>TRBD1|TRBJ1-1|TRBV11-2|once
CASSLEGSGGRQAFF
TGTGCCAGCAGCTTAGAAGGGTCAGGGGGCAGGCAAGCTTTCTTT
>.|TRBJ2-1|TRBV18|few
CASSPTGDEQFF
TGTGCCAGCTCACCCACAGGCGATGAGCAGTTCTTC
>.|TRBJ1-1|TRBV2|.
CASSRGTLNTEAFF
TGTGCCAGCAGTAGAGGGACACTGAACACTGAAGCTTTCTTT
>TRBD2|TRBJ2-5|TRBV7-2|medium-sized
CASSLRAGWTQYF
TGTGCCAGCAGCTTACGAGCGGGGTGGACCCAGTACTTC
>TRBD2|TRBJ2-7|TRBV15|.
CATSIGSSGGYEQYF
TGTGCCACCAGCATTGGGTCCAGCGGGGGCTACGAGCAGTACTTC
>TRBD2|TRBJ2-3|TRBV6-5|.
CASSYTSGSTDTQYF
TGTGCCAGCAGTTACACTAGCGGGAGCACAGATACGCAGTATTTT
>.|TRBJ2-1|TRBV6-5|few
CASRTRALYNEQFF
TGTGCCAGCAGAACTAGGGCACTATACAATGAGCAGTTCTTC
>TRBD2|TRBJ2-2|TRBV10-3|.
CAVAGWTGELFF
TGTGCCGTAGCGGGATGGACCGGGGAGCTGTTTTTT
>.|TRBJ1-2|TRBV28|.
CASTWTVLIPPNYGYTF
TGTGCCAGCACCTGGACCGTGCTTATACCGCCCAACTATGGCTACACCTTC
>.|TRBJ2-7|TRBV7-9|.
CASSLGIQGLPYEQYF
TGTGCCAGCAGCTTAGGAATTCAGGGCTTACCCTACGAGCAGTACTTC
>.|TRBJ1-3|TRBV5-1|.
CASSPTTGNTIYF
TGCGCCAGCAGCCCAACCACTGGAAACACCATATATTTT